This TCR beta chain was recovered during a study of spatial heterogeneity in lung cancer. This sample's time point: sample taken at primary tumor resection. There were roughly 78 donors, all of them untreated patients with early-stage non-small cell lung cancer. Germline CDR1 DFQATT, CDR2 SNEGSKA (reference sequence). The CDR3 is 15 amino acids. V lost 0 bases, J lost 2 bases, and 13 bases lay in between. In its sample, this clonotype was seen many times. TCRdb re-called the 5' RACE reads with MiXCR, one entry per CDR3 protein. The data contain roughly 48,000 distinct CDR3 sequences, approximately 5% of them seen just once; the ten biggest clones take up 11%.

Sequencing was performed on PBMCs, taken at surgery. J is TRBJ2-5 and V is TRBV20-1, with D unclear. The TCR was taken from a male donor with early-stage non-small cell lung cancer. CDR3 in amino acids: CSARDPVGAQETQYF. The DNA for the CDR3 is TGCAGTGCTAGAGATCCCGTAGGTGCACAAGAGACCCAGTACTTC.